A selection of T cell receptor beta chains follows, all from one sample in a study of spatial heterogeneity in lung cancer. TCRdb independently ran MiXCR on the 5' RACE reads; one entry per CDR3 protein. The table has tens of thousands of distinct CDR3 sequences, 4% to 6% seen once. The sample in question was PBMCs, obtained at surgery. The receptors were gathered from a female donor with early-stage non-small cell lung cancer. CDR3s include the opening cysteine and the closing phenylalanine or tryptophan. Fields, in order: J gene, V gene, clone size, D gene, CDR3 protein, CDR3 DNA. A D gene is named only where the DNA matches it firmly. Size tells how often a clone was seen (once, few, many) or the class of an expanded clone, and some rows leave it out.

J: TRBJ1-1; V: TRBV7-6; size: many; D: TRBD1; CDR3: CASSLRQGAYTEAFF; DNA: TGTGCCAGCAGCTTAAGGCAGGGGGCATACACTGAAGCTTTCTTT
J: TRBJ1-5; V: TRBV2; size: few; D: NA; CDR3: CASSVEDSQPQHF; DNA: TGTGCCAGCAGCGTTGAGGATAGTCAGCCCCAGCATTTT
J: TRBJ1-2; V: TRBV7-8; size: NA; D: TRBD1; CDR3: CASSLDRASYGYTF; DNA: TGTGCCAGCAGCCTGGACAGGGCTAGCTATGGCTACACCTTC
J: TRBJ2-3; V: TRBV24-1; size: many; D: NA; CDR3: CATSDIGGLNTDTQYF; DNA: TGTGCCACCAGTGACATAGGGGGACTGAACACAGATACGCAGTATTTT
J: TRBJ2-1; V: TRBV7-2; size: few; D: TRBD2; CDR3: CASSLAGTSGGYNEQFF; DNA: TGTGCCAGCAGCTTAGCGGGGACTAGCGGGGGCTACAATGAGCAGTTCTTC
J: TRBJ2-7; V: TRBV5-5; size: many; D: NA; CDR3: CASSLDGPGATYEQYF; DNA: TGTGCCAGCAGCTTGGACGGCCCAGGGGCTACCTACGAGCAGTACTTC
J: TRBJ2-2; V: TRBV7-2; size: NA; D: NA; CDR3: CASSSTGRFDGELFF; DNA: TGTGCCAGCAGCTCCACGGGACGCTTTGACGGGGAGCTGTTTTTT
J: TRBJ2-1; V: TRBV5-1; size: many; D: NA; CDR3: CASRLTGTVDEQFF; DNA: TGCGCCAGCAGGCTTACCGGAACAGTCGATGAGCAGTTCTTC
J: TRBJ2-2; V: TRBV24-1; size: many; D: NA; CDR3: CATKSSQDTGELFF; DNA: TGTGCCACCAAAAGCTCGCAAGACACCGGGGAGCTGTTTTTT
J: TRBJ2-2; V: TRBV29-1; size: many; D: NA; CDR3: CSVEIGGPTNTGELFF; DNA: TGCAGCGTTGAAATTGGGGGGCCGACGAACACCGGGGAGCTGTTTTTT
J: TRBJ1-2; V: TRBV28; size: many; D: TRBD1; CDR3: CASRSAGTDNNYGYTF; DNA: TGTGCCAGCAGGAGCGCCGGGACAGATAACAACTATGGCTACACCTTC
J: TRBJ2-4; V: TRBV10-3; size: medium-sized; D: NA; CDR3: CAISESSQRLAKNIQYF; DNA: TGTGCCATCAGTGAGTCGTCACAGCGATTAGCCAAAAACATTCAGTACTTC
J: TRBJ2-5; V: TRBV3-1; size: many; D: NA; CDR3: CASSQDLAETQYF; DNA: TGTGCCAGCAGCCAAGATCTAGCGGAGACCCAGTACTTC
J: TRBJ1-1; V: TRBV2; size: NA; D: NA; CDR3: CASSWGRDTEAFF; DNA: TGTGCCAGCAGTTGGGGGCGAGACACTGAAGCTTTCTTT
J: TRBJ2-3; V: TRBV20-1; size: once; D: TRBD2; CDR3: CSARRTSGHTDTQYF; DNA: TGCAGTGCTAGGAGGACTAGCGGCCACACAGATACGCAGTATTTT
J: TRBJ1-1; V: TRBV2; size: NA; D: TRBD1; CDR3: CASRPSTGVPEAFF; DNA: TGTGCCAGCAGACCCTCTACAGGGGTCCCTGAAGCTTTCTTT
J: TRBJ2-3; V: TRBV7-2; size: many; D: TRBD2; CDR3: CASSPSTGRGSSTDTQYF; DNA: TGTGCCAGCAGCCCCAGCACGGGGCGGGGGAGTAGCACAGATACGCAGTATTTT